This T cell receptor (beta chain) is drawn from a study of OX40 agonist ivuxolimab in advanced cancers. V was shortened by 6 bases and J by 8 bases, with 14 bases between the two germline ends. CDR1 and CDR2 from the germline V gene are SGHTA and FQGNSA. This CDR3 has 14 residues. Method: immunoSEQ multiplex PCR; TCRdb's copy keeps in-frame clones and lacks some. The sample consists of around 26,000 clones, more than 70% of them appearing once. This specimen consisted of CD4+ or CD8+ T cells sorted from blood, obtained in a trial of the OX40 agonist ivuxolimab. The receptor's source is an adult with an advanced solid tumor such as melanoma, head and neck, liver or kidney cancer. The chain couples TRBV7-2 to TRBJ1-6; D might be TRBD1 (5 bases). DNA for the CDR3: TGTGCCAGCAGGGAGGGGCAGACTTATTCACCCCTCCACTTT. This encodes CASREGQTYSPLHF.